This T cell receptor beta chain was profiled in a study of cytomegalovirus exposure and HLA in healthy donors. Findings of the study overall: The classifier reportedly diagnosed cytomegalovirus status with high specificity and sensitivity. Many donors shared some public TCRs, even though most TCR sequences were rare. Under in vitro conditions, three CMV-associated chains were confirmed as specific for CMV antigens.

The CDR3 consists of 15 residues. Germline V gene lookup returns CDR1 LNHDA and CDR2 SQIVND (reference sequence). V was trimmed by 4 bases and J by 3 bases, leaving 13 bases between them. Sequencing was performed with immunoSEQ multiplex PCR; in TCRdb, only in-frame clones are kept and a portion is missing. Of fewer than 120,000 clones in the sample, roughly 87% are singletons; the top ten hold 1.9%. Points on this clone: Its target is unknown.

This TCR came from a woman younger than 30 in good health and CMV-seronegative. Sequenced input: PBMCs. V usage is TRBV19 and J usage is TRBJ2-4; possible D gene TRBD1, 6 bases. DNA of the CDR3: TGTGCCAGTAGTAAAGACCGGACAGACAAAAACATTCAGTACTTC. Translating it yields CASSKDRTDKNIQYF.